The T cell receptor beta chain under discussion was sequenced for a study of cytomegalovirus exposure and HLA in healthy donors. Study-level results: Within the approximately 110 validation repertoires, first-cohort TCR clusters tended to co-occur, according to a later analysis. The authors confirmed in vitro that a few CMV-associated chains were specific for CMV antigens. The authors enumerated over 150 TCR beta chains as linked to cytomegalovirus.

This table comes from immunoSEQ multiplex PCR, and its TCRdb copy is limited to in-frame clones, with some not included. The sample holds approximately 170,000 clones, roughly 84% seen once. Notes on this clone: Antigen unknown.

The V gene end was trimmed by 5 bases and the J gene end by 7 bases; junction bases not matched to a gene: 7. Looked up from germline, CDR1 is MNHEY and CDR2 is SVGAGI. The CDR3 spans 14 residues. The specimen sequenced was PBMCs. The chain links TRBV6-5 to TRBJ2-3, with 9 bases that match TRBD2. The source of this sequence is a man in his thirties or forties in good health and CMV-seropositive. CDR3 in amino acids: CASSRTSVGYTQYF. CDR3 coding DNA: TGTGCCAGCAGTCGGACTAGCGTGGGGTATACGCAGTATTTT.